These 7 T cell receptor beta chains came from one sample sequenced in a study of OX40 agonist ivuxolimab in advanced cancers. The library relied on the immunoSEQ multiplex PCR assay. TCRdb took over this immuneACCESS table, retaining in-frame rearrangements with V and J assigned. Such tables are incomplete; in checked studies, under half of the missing clones stem from an unresolved V gene, and the remainder is unexplained. The sample table shows some 80,000 clones, and 70% to 90% are seen once. The ten largest clones represent around 0.38% of the sample. Sequencing was performed on CD4+ or CD8+ T cells sorted from blood, taken in a trial of the OX40 agonist ivuxolimab. The source is an adult with an advanced solid tumor such as melanoma, head and neck, liver or kidney cancer.

The chain joins TRBV6-5 to TRBJ2-6; D gene unclear. The CDR3 runs to 14 residues. Germline CDR1 reads MNHEY; CDR2 reads SVGAGI. V lost 7 bases and J lost 0, with 7 bases in between. The CDR3 loop is CASISGSGANVLTF. CDR3 nucleotides: TGTGCCAGCATCTCGGGCTCTGGGGCCAACGTCCTGACTTTC.

V and J are TRBV19 and TRBJ2-6; D is possibly TRBD1 (6 bases). This CDR3 contains 18 residues. In germline, CDR1 is LNHDA, CDR2 SQIVND (reference sequence). The V end was cut by 6 bases, the J end by 0 bases, with 18 bases between. The CDR3 DNA reads TGTGCCAGTAGGCAAACCGGGACACGAAGCTCTGGGGCCAACGTCCTGACTTTC. This translates into CASRQTGTRSSGANVLTF.

The chain uses TRBV2 and TRBJ2-1; 11 bases line up with TRBD2. The CDR3 has 15 residues. Germline loops: CDR1 SNHLY, CDR2 FYNNEI. V shed 6 bases and J 8 bases; nucleotides not matched to a gene: 9. The CDR3 nucleotides read TGTGCCAGCAGCAATAGCGGGAGGGCCGGGGATGAGCAGTTCTTC. Protein sequence: CASSNSGRAGDEQFF.

The V and J genes are TRBV20-1 and TRBJ2-7; unclear D gene. Germline V lookup: CDR1 DFQATT, CDR2 SNEGSKA (reference sequence). Trimming stripped 0 bases from V and 6 bases from J, with 6 bases between. The CDR3 length is 11 residues. CDR3 loop: CSARDRSEQYF. DNA for the CDR3: TGCAGTGCTAGAGATCGAAGCGAGCAGTACTTC.

The V call is TRBV27, the J call TRBJ2-5; the match to TRBD2 covers 15 bases. The CDR3 has 17 residues. In germline, CDR1 is MNHEY, CDR2 SMNVEV (reference sequence). The ends lost 6 bases at V and 2 bases at J; junction bases unmatched: 7. CDR3 DNA: TGTGCCAGCAGAACCGGGACTAGCGGGAGGCTTCAAGAGACCCAGTACTTC. It codes for CASRTGTSGRLQETQYF.

J is TRBJ2-7 and V is TRBV5-6; D not certain. The germline V gene encodes CDR1 SGHDT and CDR2 YYEEEE. The CDR3 loop spans 12 amino acids. V was shortened by 4 bases and J by 5 bases, with 10 bases between the two germline ends. The CDR3 DNA reads as TGTGCCAGCAGCCCTGGGATCAACGAGCAGTACTTC. It yields the protein CASSPGINEQYF.

This clone was found once. The chain employs TRBV18 and TRBJ2-3, with 10 bases aligning to TRBD1. There are 14 residues in the CDR3. CDR1 is KGHSH, CDR2 LQKENI, per germline. V lost 3 bases and J lost 5; bases outside the gene matches: 2. The CDR3 reads CASSPGTGVDTQYF. CDR3 coding DNA: TGTGCCAGCTCACCTGGGACAGGGGTAGATACGCAGTATTTT.